This section outlines one TCR beta chain sequence together with its context. This table comes from immunoSEQ multiplex PCR, and its TCRdb copy is limited to in-frame clones, with some not included. The repertoire has 250,000 to 350,000 clones, 70% to 80% of them found once; the top ten carry about 5.7%. Trimming pared 1 base from V and 6 bases from J, leaving 12 bases between. Germline lookup yields CDR1 LGHNA and CDR2 YSLEER. The CDR3 has 15 amino acids. The data are from a study of cytotoxic CD8 clonotypes in ibrutinib-treated CLL. The wider study: Patients: around 11 relapsed/refractory, approximately 16 treatment-naive, about 18 IGHV unmutated.

Sequencing was performed on PBMCs, taken at disease progression, from a patient treated with ibrutinib. The sequence was obtained from a human donor with chronic lymphocytic leukemia. This rearrangement joins TRBV4-3 to TRBJ2-2; D could derive from TRBD1 or TRBD2 (5 bases each). The CDR3 region has the DNA TGCGCCAGCAGCCAAGTGGGGGAGTGGGCCGGGGAGCTGTTTTTT. Protein: CASSQVGEWAGELFF.